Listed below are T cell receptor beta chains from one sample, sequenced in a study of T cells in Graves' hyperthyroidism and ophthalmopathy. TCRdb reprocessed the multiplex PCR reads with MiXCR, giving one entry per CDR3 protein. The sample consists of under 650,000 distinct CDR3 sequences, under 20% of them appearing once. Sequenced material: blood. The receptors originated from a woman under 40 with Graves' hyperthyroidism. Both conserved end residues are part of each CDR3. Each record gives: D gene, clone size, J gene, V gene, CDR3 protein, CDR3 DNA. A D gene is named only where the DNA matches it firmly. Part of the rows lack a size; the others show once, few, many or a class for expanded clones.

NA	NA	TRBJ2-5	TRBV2	CASKRLRGVGETQYF	TGTGCCAGCAAACGACTCCGAGGGGTTGGAGAGACCCAGTACTTC
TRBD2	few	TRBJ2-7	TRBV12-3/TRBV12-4	CASRGGGDGPYEQYF	TGTGCCAGCAGGGGGGGGGGGGACGGTCCCTACGAGCAGTACTTC
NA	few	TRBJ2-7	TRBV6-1	CASLDGPGYEQYF	TGTGCCAGCTTGGATGGTCCAGGGTACGAGCAGTACTTC
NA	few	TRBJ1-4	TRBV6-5	CASSSSGVTNEKLFF	TGTGCCAGCAGTTCTTCAGGGGTTACTAATGAAAAACTGTTTTTT
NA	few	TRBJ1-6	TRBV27	CASNPGGRDSPLHF	TGTGCCAGCAATCCGGGGGGCAGGGATTCACCCCTCCACTTT
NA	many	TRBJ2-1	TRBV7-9	CASSLPAANEQFF	TGTGCCAGCAGCTTGCCAGCGGCCAATGAGCAGTTCTTC
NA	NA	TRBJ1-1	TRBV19	CASMTTTNTEAFF	TGTGCCAGTATGACAACTACAAACACTGAAGCTTTCTTT
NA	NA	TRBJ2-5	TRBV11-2	CASSLEPGGETQYF	TGTGCCAGCAGCTTAGAACCAGGGGGGGAGACCCAGTACTTC
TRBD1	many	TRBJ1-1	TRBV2	CASGQGRNTEAFF	TGTGCCAGCGGACAGGGTCGGAACACTGAAGCTTTCTTT
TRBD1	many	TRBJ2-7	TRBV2	CASSIDRDPSYEQYF	TGTGCCAGCAGTATAGACAGGGATCCCTCCTACGAGCAGTACTTC
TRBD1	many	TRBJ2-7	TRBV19	CAMEQGSSYEQYF	TGTGCCATGGAACAGGGGAGCTCCTACGAGCAGTACTTC
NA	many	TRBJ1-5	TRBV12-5	CASGLILQPQHF	TGTGCTAGTGGCCTGATCTTACAGCCCCAGCATTTT
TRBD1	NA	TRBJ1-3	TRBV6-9	CASSYSDRVQAGNTIYF	TGTGCCAGCAGTTATTCAGACAGGGTTCAAGCCGGAAACACCATATATTTT
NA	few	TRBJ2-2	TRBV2	CASSEAGGTGELFF	TGTGCCAGCAGTGAAGCTGGGGGAACCGGGGAGCTGTTTTTT
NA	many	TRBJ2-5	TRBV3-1	CASRDSNQETQYF	TGTGCCAGCCGGGACTCCAACCAAGAGACCCAGTACTTC
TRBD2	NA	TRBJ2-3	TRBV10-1	CAIPSGRPTDTQYF	TGCGCCATCCCTAGCGGGAGGCCCACAGATACGCAGTATTTT
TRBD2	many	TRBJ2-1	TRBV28	CASSTSGSYNEQFF	TGTGCCAGCAGTACTAGCGGGTCGTACAATGAGCAGTTCTTC
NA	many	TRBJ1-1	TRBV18	CASSPRGVGTEAFF	TGTGCCAGCTCACCACGTGGGGTCGGCACTGAAGCTTTCTTT
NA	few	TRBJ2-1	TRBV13	CASSLDRNEQFF	TGTGCCAGCAGCTTAGACAGGAATGAGCAGTTCTTC
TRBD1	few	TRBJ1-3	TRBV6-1	CASTQRTGPSGNTIYF	TGTGCCAGCACTCAGCGGACAGGGCCCTCTGGAAACACCATATATTTT
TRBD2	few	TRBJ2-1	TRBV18	CASSPLSLTSGNEQFF	TGTGCCAGCTCACCACTGTCCCTGACTAGCGGGAATGAGCAGTTCTTC
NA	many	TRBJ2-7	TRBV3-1	CASSQRGRHTYEQYF	TGTGCCAGCAGCCAGAGGGGCAGGCACACCTACGAGCAGTACTTC
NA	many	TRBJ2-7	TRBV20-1	CSAREGEEKATYEQYF	TGCAGTGCTAGAGAGGGGGAGGAGAAGGCGACCTACGAGCAGTACTTC
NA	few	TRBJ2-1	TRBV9	CASSGGAPDSYNEQFF	TGTGCCAGCAGCGGCGGGGCCCCCGACTCCTACAATGAGCAGTTCTTC
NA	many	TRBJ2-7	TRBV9	CASSVESSYEQYF	TGTGCCAGCAGCGTGGAGAGCTCCTACGAGCAGTACTTC
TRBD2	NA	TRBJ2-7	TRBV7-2	CASSLWTSGRIYEQYF	TGTGCCAGCAGCCTTTGGACTAGCGGGAGGATCTACGAGCAGTACTTC
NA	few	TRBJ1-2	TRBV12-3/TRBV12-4	CASSPRGNPLDYNYGYTF	TGTGCCAGCAGTCCTCGGGGAAACCCCTTGGATTACAACTATGGCTACACCTTC
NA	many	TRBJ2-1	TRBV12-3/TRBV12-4	CASSLRNSYGEQFF	TGTGCCAGCAGTTTGCGGAACTCTTATGGGGAGCAGTTCTTC
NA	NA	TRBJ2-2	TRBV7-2	CASSPQGPGELFF	TGTGCCAGCAGCCCGCAGGGTCCCGGGGAGCTGTTTTTT
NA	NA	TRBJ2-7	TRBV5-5	CASSQRPEGFYEQYF	TGTGCCAGCAGCCAGAGGCCCGAAGGTTTCTACGAGCAGTACTTC
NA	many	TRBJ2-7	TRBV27	CASSLGVKVGAYEQYF	TGTGCCAGCAGTTTAGGTGTAAAGGTGGGGGCCTACGAGCAGTACTTC
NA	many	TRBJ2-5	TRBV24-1	CATSGPRRGGVEETQYF	TGTGCCACCAGTGGTCCTCGGAGAGGAGGAGTGGAGGAGACCCAGTACTTC
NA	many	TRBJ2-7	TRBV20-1	CSARSSVRYEQYF	TGCAGTGCTAGGTCTAGCGTTCGCTACGAGCAGTACTTC
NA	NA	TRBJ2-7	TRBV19	CASSTGETYEQYF	TGTGCCAGTAGTACGGGGGAGACCTACGAGCAGTACTTC
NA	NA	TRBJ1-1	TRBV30	CAWGPGHSNTEAFF	TGTGCCTGGGGGCCCGGACATTCGAACACTGAAGCTTTCTTT
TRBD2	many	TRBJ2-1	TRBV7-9	CASSLAGSGAYNEQFF	TGTGCCAGCAGCTTAGCTGGTAGCGGGGCGTACAATGAGCAGTTCTTC
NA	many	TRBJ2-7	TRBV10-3	CAISESKAVRAASSYEQYF	TGTGCCATCAGTGAGTCGAAGGCAGTTCGGGCCGCTAGCTCCTACGAGCAGTACTTC
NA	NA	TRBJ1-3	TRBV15	CATGDGPSGNTIYF	TGTGCCACAGGGGACGGACCCTCTGGAAACACCATATATTTT
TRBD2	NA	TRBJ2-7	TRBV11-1	CASGGTAPSGRHEQYF	TGTGCCAGCGGCGGGACCGCACCTAGCGGGAGACACGAGCAGTACTTC
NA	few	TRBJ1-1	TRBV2	CASSDIGAFF	TGTGCCAGCAGTGATATTGGAGCTTTCTTT
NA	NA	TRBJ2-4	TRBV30	CAWSDLGPKNIQYF	TGTGCCTGGAGCGATCTCGGGCCCAAAAACATTCAGTACTTC
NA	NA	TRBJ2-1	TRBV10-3	CAISELYDEQFF	TGTGCCATCAGTGAGTTATATGATGAGCAGTTCTTC
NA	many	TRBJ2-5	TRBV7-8	CASSLEYTSTQYF	TGTGCCAGCAGCTTAGAGTATACGTCGACCCAGTACTTC
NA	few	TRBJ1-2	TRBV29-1	CSVPAPGQYGYTF	TGCAGCGTGCCCGCGCCAGGACAATATGGCTACACCTTC
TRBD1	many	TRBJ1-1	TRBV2	CASRATGGATEAFF	TGTGCCAGCAGGGCGACAGGGGGGGCCACTGAAGCTTTCTTT
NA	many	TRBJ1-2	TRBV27	CASSTGTYNYGYTF	TGTGCCAGCAGTACTGGGACCTATAACTATGGCTACACCTTC
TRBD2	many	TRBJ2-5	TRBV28	CASSFGTSGQETQYF	TGTGCCAGCAGTTTCGGGACTAGCGGTCAAGAGACCCAGTACTTC
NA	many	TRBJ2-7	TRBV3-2	CASSQGEWSREQYF	TGTGCCAGCAGCCAAGGGGAGTGGAGCAGGGAGCAGTACTTC
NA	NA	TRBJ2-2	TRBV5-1	CASSLFADTGELFF	TGCGCCAGCAGCTTGTTCGCCGACACCGGGGAGCTGTTTTTT
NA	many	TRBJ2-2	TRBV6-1	CASSEGVSTGELFF	TGTGCCAGCAGTGAAGGGGTTAGCACCGGGGAGCTGTTTTTT
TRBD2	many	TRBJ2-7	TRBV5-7	CASSLGGTKSEQYF	TGTGCCAGCAGCTTGGGGGGGACTAAATCCGAGCAGTACTTC
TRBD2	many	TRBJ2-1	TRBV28	CASSSTSGGSYNEQFF	TGTGCCAGCAGTTCGACTAGCGGGGGATCCTACAATGAGCAGTTCTTC
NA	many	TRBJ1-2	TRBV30	CAWSVVNNYGYTF	TGTGCCTGGAGTGTAGTAAATAACTATGGCTACACCTTC
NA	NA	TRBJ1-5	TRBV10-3	CAISESRQAGNQPQHF	TGTGCCATCAGTGAGTCTCGGCAGGCTGGCAATCAGCCCCAGCATTTT
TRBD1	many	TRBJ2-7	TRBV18	CASSRQGTGYEQYF	TGTGCCAGCTCACGACAGGGGACGGGATACGAGCAGTACTTC
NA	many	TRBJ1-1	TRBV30	CAWSTQGWTEAFF	TGTGCCTGGAGCACACAGGGTTGGACTGAAGCTTTCTTT
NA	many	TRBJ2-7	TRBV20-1	CSARDFALLTYEQYF	TGCAGTGCTAGAGATTTTGCGTTACTGACCTACGAGCAGTACTTC
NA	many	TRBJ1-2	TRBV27	CASSPKTGFWGYTF	TGTGCCAGCAGTCCAAAAACAGGGTTTTGGGGCTACACCTTC
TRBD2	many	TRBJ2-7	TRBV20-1	CSAAREGRSYEQYF	TGCAGTGCAGCCCGGGAGGGGAGGAGCTACGAGCAGTACTTC